The sequence of this T cell receptor (beta chain) was determined in a study of blood T cells in healthy people across ages. Whole-study context: Through template switching, about one barcoded beta molecule was captured per two T cells, as measured in model experiments. Findings and limits, study-wide: It was found that TCR beta diversity correlated strongly with the percentage of naive T cells.

With a J-beta primer mix and a sample-barcoded 5' primer, a second PCR ran about 6 to 11 cycles. TCRdb fed the 5' RACE reads into MiXCR, producing one record per CDR3 protein. The repertoire consists of roughly 1,000,000 distinct CDR3 sequences, with under 30% occurring once and the leading ten covering around 0.7%. A remark on this clonotype: Its antigen is as yet unknown.

A further study also used this sample, focusing on T cells of mothers and their children.

The specimen was blood. This receptor was obtained from a girl aged 2-10 years in good health.

CDR3 in DNA: TGCAGTGCTAGAACTCGACAGGGTCACTACTACGAGCAGTACTTC. This codes for CSARTRQGHYYEQYF. The V and J genes are TRBV20-1 and TRBJ2-7; TRBD1 matches 7 bases. Germline V CDR1 and CDR2: DFQATT, SNEGSKA (reference sequence). The CDR3 sequence is 15 residues long. V lost 2 bases, J lost 3 bases, and 10 bases stayed unmatched.